The 20 T cell receptor beta chains presented below share a single source sample, sequenced in a study of blood T cell repertoires in COVID-19. Clones were read by immunoSEQ multiplex PCR, and TCRdb kept only the in-frame ones, dropping some. The repertoire consists of about 180,000 clones, with 80% occurring once and the leading ten covering approximately 14%. Specimen: PBMCs or T cells enriched from blood (not recorded which). These receptor sequences come from a man in his 60s who had been exposed to COVID-19.

This clone was counted once. V is TRBV11-3 and J is TRBJ2-7, with D perhaps TRBD2 (6 bases). The germline V gene encodes CDR1 SGHNT and CDR2 YENEEA. Trimming took 5 bases from V and 3 from J, leaving 20 bases between them. The CDR3 sequence is 16 residues long. CDR3 sequence reads: CASSPHSSAPHYEQYF. Written as DNA, the CDR3 is TGTGCCAGCAGCCCTCACTCTAGCGCACCTCACTACGAGCAGTACTTC.

This clone came up a few times. The CDR3 nucleotides read TGTGCCAGCTCGGGCCCGGGGGGCAATCAGCCCCAGCATTTT. It codes for CASSGPGGNQPQHF. This chain connects TRBV7-9 to TRBJ1-5; D is perhaps TRBD1 (5 bases). The CDR3 totals 14 residues. The V gene lost 8 bases and the J gene lost 2 bases, with 13 bases spanning the gap. Germline V CDR1 and CDR2: SEHNR, FQNEAQ (reference sequence).

The genes are TRBV11-3 and TRBJ2-4; no clear D. Germline V gene data show CDR1 as SGHNT and CDR2 as YENEEA. The CDR3 is 16 amino acids. V was shortened by 5 bases and J by 0 bases, with 14 bases between the two germline ends. The CDR3 region has the DNA TGTGCCAGCAGCCTACAACGTACGGGAGCCAAAAACATTCAGTACTTC. Translated, it gives CASSLQRTGAKNIQYF.

The V gene is TRBV7-2, the J gene TRBJ2-7, with 7 bases aligning to TRBD2. V lost 5 bases and J lost 3; bases outside the gene matches: 10. CDR3 length: 15 residues. Germline V lookup: CDR1 SGHTA, CDR2 FQGNSA. DNA for the CDR3: TGTGCCAGCAGCCCCAGCGGAGCGGGGAACTACGAGCAGTACTTC. This sequence encodes CASSPSGAGNYEQYF. The full variable domain, completed using reference TRBV7-2 and TRBJ2-7, is GAGVSQSPSNKVTEKGKDVELRCDPISGHTALYWYRQSLGQGLEFLIYFQGNSAPDKSGLPSDRFSAERTGGSVSTLTIQRTQQEDSAVYLCASSPSGAGNYEQYFGPGTRLTVT.

The chain uses TRBV7-2 and TRBJ2-3, with 10 bases lining up with TRBD2. CDR1 and CDR2 (germline): SGHTA, FQGNSA. With 5 bases clipped from V and 3 bases from J, the junction kept 8 bases outside the gene matches. The CDR3 runs 16 residues. The CDR3 sequence is CASSRRLAGATDTQYF. CDR3 bases: TGTGCCAGCAGCAGACGGCTAGCGGGAGCTACAGATACGCAGTATTTT.

This chain uses TRBV6-5 with TRBJ2-7; TRBD1 matches at 7 bases. The CDR3 has 15 amino acids. The germline V gene encodes CDR1 MNHEY and CDR2 SVGAGI. Trimming took 5 bases from V and 1 from J; bases not matched to a gene: 8. The CDR3 sequence: CASSLFRGRSYEQYF. The DNA for the CDR3 is TGTGCCAGCAGTCTTTTTAGGGGGCGGTCCTACGAGCAGTACTTC.

The rearrangement links TRBV10-1 to TRBJ1-2, with no clear D. Germline CDR1 and CDR2: WNHNN and SYGVQD (reference sequence). Between the trimmed V and J ends, which lost 6 bases and 5 bases, there was a span of 19 bases. The CDR3 spans 15 residues. DNA of the CDR3: TGCGCCAGCAGGCCCAGCCGACGGGAAGGTTATGGCTACACCTTC. Its translation: CASRPSRREGYGYTF.

The count of this clone is one. The gene calls are TRBV7-9 and TRBJ2-7; a weak D match, TRBD2 (6 bases). This CDR3 is built from 13 residues. V lost 5 bases and J 7 bases, leaving 15 bases between the germline ends. Germline CDR1 is SEHNR and CDR2 is FQNEAQ (reference sequence). The CDR3 spells CASSAGIGGEQYF. DNA of the CDR3: TGTGCCAGCAGCGCCGGGATCGGAGGGGAGCAGTACTTC.

This clone has just one count. The chain uses TRBV12-3 or TRBV12-4 and TRBJ1-3, with 9 bases matching TRBD1. This CDR3 contains 13 residues. With V trimmed by 6 bases and J by 8 bases, 5 bases remained unmatched. In DNA form, the CDR3 reads TGTGCCAGCAGACAGACAGGGGGTGACACCATATATTTT. Translated: CASRQTGGDTIYF.

The rearrangement joins TRBV28 to TRBJ2-1, with TRBD2 matching over 13 bases. The V gene's germline CDR1 is MDHEN and CDR2 SYDVKM. Trimming cost V 5 bases and J 7 bases; bases outside gene matches: 11. The CDR3 totals 17 residues. This CDR3 is CASSTTSGRALGNEQFF. The CDR3 coding sequence is TGTGCCAGCAGTACTACTAGCGGGAGGGCCCTCGGGAATGAGCAGTTCTTC.

CDR3 DNA: TGTGCCAGCAGCAGCAGGGGTGGCGGCACTGAAGCTTTCTTT. Its protein is CASSSRGGGTEAFF. The V gene is TRBV11-3, the J gene TRBJ1-1; tentatively, D is TRBD1 (6 bases). V was shortened by 5 bases and J by 4 bases, with 14 bases between the two germline ends. CDR3 size: 14 residues. Germline V lookup: CDR1 SGHNT, CDR2 YENEEA.

The sample holds a few counts of this clone. The rearrangement joins TRBV7-2 to TRBJ2-1; 11 nucleotides agree with TRBD2. The CDR3 length is 19 residues. The V segment lost 2 bases and the J segment 0 bases; nucleotides outside the gene matches: 9. Per the germline V gene, CDR1 is SGHTA and CDR2 is FQGNSA. The CDR3: CASSLWASGGRSSYNEQFF. The CDR3 coding sequence is TGTGCCAGCAGCTTATGGGCTAGCGGGGGGAGGAGCTCCTACAATGAGCAGTTCTTC.

This clone was recorded many times. V usage is TRBV7-9 and J usage is TRBJ1-4; D is unclear. The V gene's germline CDR1 is SEHNR and CDR2 FQNEAQ (reference sequence). The CDR3 contains 16 residues. Deletions cut 4 bases from V and 4 bases from J, with 16 bases between. Written as DNA, the CDR3 is TGTGCCAGCAGCTCCTACCCCGGGTCCCGTAATGAAAAACTGTTTTTT. This sequence encodes CASSSYPGSRNEKLFF.

The CDR3: CASSGWTSGRAETDTQYF. In nucleotides, the CDR3 is TGTGCCAGCAGCGGCTGGACTAGCGGGAGGGCCGAAACAGATACGCAGTATTTT. The chain employs TRBV7-2 and TRBJ2-3; TRBD2 agrees at 15 bases. Germline CDR1 is SGHTA and CDR2 is FQGNSA. Losses at the gene ends were 5 bases for V and 3 bases for J; bases not matched to a gene: 9. The CDR3 consists of 18 residues.

This rearrangement joins TRBV13 to TRBJ2-7; 7 nucleotides agree with TRBD1. This CDR3 region has 13 residues. Trimming cost V 9 bases and J 1 base; bases outside gene matches: 6. CDR1 PRHDT and CDR2 FYEKMQ come from the germline V gene (reference sequence). The CDR3 DNA is TGTGCCAGTAAGACAGGGTATTCCTACGAGCAGTACTTC. This encodes CASKTGYSYEQYF.

This clone has a handful of counts. The chain recombines TRBV25-1 with TRBJ2-7, with 8 bases matching TRBD2. Germline V lookup: CDR1 MGHDK, CDR2 SYGVNS. CDR3 length equals 14 residues. V lost 7 bases to trimming and J lost 2 bases; unmatched junction nucleotides: 7. The CDR3 loop is CASNRAGEAYEQYF. In nucleotides, the CDR3 is TGTGCCAGCAACAGAGCGGGAGAAGCCTACGAGCAGTACTTC.

This clone was observed a few times. V gene TRBV19 combines with J gene TRBJ2-6, with 11 bases matching TRBD2. Trimming took 2 bases from V and 0 from J; bases not matched to a gene: 9. This CDR3 is 20 amino acids long. Germline CDR1 and CDR2: LNHDA and SQIVND (reference sequence). This CDR3 reads CASSIRLAGSMNSGANVLTF. The CDR3 DNA follows: TGTGCCAGTAGTATACGACTAGCGGGAAGTATGAACTCTGGGGCCAACGTCCTGACTTTC.

The rearrangement links TRBV19 to TRBJ1-5; maybe TRBD1 (5 bases). V was cut by 5 bases and J by 7 bases, with 9 bases left in between. This CDR3 has 12 amino acids. The germline gives CDR1 LNHDA, CDR2 SQIVND (reference sequence). CDR3 sequence (DNA): TGTGCCAGTAGTGGGGGAGGGCAGCCCCAGCATTTT. It translates to CASSGGGQPQHF.

This clone has a handful of counts. The genes are TRBV9 and TRBJ2-7; 7 bases are a match to TRBD1. Germline V lookup: CDR1 SGDLS, CDR2 YYNGEE. V was clipped by 2 bases and J by 4 bases; unmatched bases: 6. The length of the CDR3 is 14 residues. The CDR3: CASSVGTDPYEQYF. The CDR3 DNA sequence: TGTGCCAGCAGCGTTGGGACAGATCCGTACGAGCAGTACTTC.

The genes are TRBV21-1 and TRBJ2-7; TRBD2 reflects the table's D call only, with no check against the DNA. TRBV21-1 is assigned pseudogene status. The length of the CDR3 is 14 residues. CDR3 in amino acids: CASSLRDLPYEQYF. Written as DNA, the CDR3 is TGTGCCAGCAGCCTTCGGGACTTACCCTACGAGCAGTACTTC.